Included here is one T cell receptor (beta chain) sequence, with context. The antigen is not known. Sequencing was performed with immunoSEQ multiplex PCR; in TCRdb, only in-frame clones are kept and a portion is missing. The sample includes some 83,000 clones, 89% seen only once; the top ten take roughly 5%. The CDR3 length is 16 residues. Trimming removed 3 bases from V and 1 base from J, with 15 bases in between. Germline CDR1 reads LNHDA; CDR2 reads SQIVND (reference sequence). This entry comes from a study of T cell responses to AZD1222 COVID-19 vaccine. Regarding the study as a whole: Spike regions recognized by vaccine-associated CD4 TCRs spanned the protein, led by 160-218 and 743-854. Of the AZD1222 recipients, only 5 or 6 were seropositive at baseline. Repertoires were sampled only after the peak T cell response. Possibly, clonal diversity was underestimated; donors were largely white British and included more females.

The sequence was obtained from an adult who received the AZD1222 COVID-19 vaccine. The chain recombines TRBV19 with TRBJ1-1; no definite D call. The source was peripheral blood, collected 28 days after the second AZD1222 dose. The CDR3 here is CASSIDNPLRNTEAFF. In DNA form, the CDR3 reads TGTGCCAGTAGTATTGATAACCCCCTAAGGAACACTGAAGCTTTCTTT.